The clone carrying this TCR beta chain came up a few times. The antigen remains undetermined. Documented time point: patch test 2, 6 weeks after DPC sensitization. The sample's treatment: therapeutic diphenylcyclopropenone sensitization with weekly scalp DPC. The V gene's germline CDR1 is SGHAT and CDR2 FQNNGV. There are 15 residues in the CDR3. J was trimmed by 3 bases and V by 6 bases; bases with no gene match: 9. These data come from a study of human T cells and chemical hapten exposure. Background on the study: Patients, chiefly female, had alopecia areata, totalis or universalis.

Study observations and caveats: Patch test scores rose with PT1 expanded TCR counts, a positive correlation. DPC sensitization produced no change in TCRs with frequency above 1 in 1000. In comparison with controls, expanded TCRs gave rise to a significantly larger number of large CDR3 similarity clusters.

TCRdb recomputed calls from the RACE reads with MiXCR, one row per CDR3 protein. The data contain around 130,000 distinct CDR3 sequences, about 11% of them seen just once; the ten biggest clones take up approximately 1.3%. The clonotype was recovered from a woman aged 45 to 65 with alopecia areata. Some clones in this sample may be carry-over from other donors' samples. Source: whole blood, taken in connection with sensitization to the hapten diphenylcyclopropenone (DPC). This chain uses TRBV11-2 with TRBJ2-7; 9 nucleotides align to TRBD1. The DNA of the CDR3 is TGTGCCAGCAGACGTCCGGGACAGGGACTCTACGAGCAGTACTTC. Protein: CASRRPGQGLYEQYF.